The present T cell receptor (beta chain) was sequenced within a study of response to subunit inactivated influenza vaccine. TCRdb fed the RT-PCR reads into MiXCR, producing one record per CDR3 protein. The table shows some 480,000 distinct CDR3 sequences, with roughly 9.7% occurring only once. The CDR3 is 12 residues long. V lost 4 bases and J lost 3, with 6 bases in between. The V gene's germline CDR1 is LNHNV and CDR2 YYDKDF (reference sequence). Study findings and constraints: Few additional T cells are recruited per seasonal influenza vaccination, authors suggested.

As to this clonotype: Its specificity is unknown.

This rearrangement joins TRBV15 to TRBJ1-1; no reliable D call. The sequencing used PBMCs from blood, collected roughly 45 days after vaccination. The sequence derives from a man in his forties or fifties who received an inactivated influenza vaccine. This chain's CDR3 is CATSIGYTEAFF. CDR3 in DNA: TGTGCCACCAGCATAGGATACACTGAAGCTTTCTTT.